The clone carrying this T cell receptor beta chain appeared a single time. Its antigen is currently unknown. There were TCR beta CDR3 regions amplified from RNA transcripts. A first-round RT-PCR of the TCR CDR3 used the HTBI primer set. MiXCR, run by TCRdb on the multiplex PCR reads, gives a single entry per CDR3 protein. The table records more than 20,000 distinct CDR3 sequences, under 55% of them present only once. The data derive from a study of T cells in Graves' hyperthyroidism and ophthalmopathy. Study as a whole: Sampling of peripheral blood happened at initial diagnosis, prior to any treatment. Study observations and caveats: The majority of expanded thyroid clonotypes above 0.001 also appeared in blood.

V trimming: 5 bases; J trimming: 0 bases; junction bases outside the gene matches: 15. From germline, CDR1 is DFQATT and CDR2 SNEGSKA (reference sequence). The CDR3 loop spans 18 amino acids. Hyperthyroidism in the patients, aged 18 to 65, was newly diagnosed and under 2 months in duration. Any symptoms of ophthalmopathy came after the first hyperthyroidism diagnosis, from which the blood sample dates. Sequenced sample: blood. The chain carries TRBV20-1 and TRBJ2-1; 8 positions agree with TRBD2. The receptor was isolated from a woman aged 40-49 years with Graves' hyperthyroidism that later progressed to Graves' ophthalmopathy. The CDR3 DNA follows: TGCAGTGCTTTTACGACTGGCGGGAGGCTTCACTCCTACAATGAGCAGTTCTTC. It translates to CSAFTTGGRLHSYNEQFF.